Listed below are T cell receptor beta chains from one sample, sequenced in a study of T-cell reconstitution after alpha-beta-depleted transplantation in children. TCRdb reanalysed the PCR reads using MiXCR and keeps one entry per CDR3 protein. The sample includes a few hundred thousand distinct CDR3 sequences, more than 7.5% of them seen just once. The material was PBMCs from the stem cell graft donor, obtained from the stem cell graft. The receptors originated from a human donor who donated a stem cell graft to a child with SCID. Both conserved end residues are part of each CDR3. The D gene is left open where the match is weak. Rows may omit the clone size; those that give it use once, few, many or a size class.

cdr3_aa cdr3_nt j_call v_call clone_size d_call
CATSREAAGYTEAFF TGTGCCACCAGCAGAGAGGCGGCAGGGTACACTGAAGCTTTCTTT TRBJ1-1 TRBV15 many .
CSAHTPRAEPYGYTF TGCAGTGCCCACACGCCGCGAGCAGAACCCTATGGCTACACCTTC TRBJ1-2 TRBV20-1 many .
CASSTRQASGEKLFF TGTGCCAGCAGCACCCGACAAGCCTCAGGGGAAAAACTGTTTTTT TRBJ1-4 TRBV7-9 many .
CASSLGDPNTGELFF TGCGCCAGCAGTCTCGGGGACCCGAACACCGGGGAGCTGTTTTTT TRBJ2-2 TRBV5-1 many .
CASTPGDSTYNEQFF TGTGCCAGCACCCCCGGGGACAGCACGTACAATGAGCAGTTCTTC TRBJ2-1 TRBV12-3/TRBV12-4 many TRBD1
CASSPSGVGETQYF TGTGCCAGCAGCCCCAGCGGGGTGGGGGAGACCCAGTACTTC TRBJ2-5 TRBV6-1 few TRBD2
CATSQDYPDSYYNEQFF TGTGCCACCAGCCAGGATTACCCCGACTCCTACTACAATGAGCAGTTCTTC TRBJ2-1 TRBV3-1 few .
CASSLRQGHDQPQPF TGTGCCAGCAGTTTACGACAGGGGCACGATCAGCCCCAGCCTTTT TRBJ1-5 TRBV28 . TRBD1
CASSRRGGEPQHF TGTGCCAGCAGCCGCCGGGGAGGGGAGCCCCAGCATTTT TRBJ1-5 TRBV5-6 few .
CASSSDVNTEAFF TGTGCCAGCAGCTCGGACGTGAACACTGAAGCTTTCTTT TRBJ1-1 TRBV5-5 many .
CASTGYNIQYF TGTGCCAGCACTGGTTATAACATTCAGTACTTC TRBJ2-4 TRBV6-2/TRBV6-3 . .
CASSRPQGIDTDTQYF TGTGCCAGCAGCCGACCCCAGGGAATAGACACAGATACGCAGTATTTT TRBJ2-3 TRBV11-1 many .
CASSLDVRGSFSYEQYF TGCGCCAGCAGCTTGGATGTTCGGGGTAGCTTCTCCTACGAGCAGTACTTC TRBJ2-7 TRBV5-1 many .
CASSPGTGSLGYTF TGCGCCAGCAGCCCAGGGACAGGGAGCTTGGGCTACACCTTC TRBJ1-2 TRBV5-1 many TRBD1
CASSFAGDYGYTF TGTGCCAGCAGCTTCGCGGGGGACTATGGCTACACCTTC TRBJ1-2 TRBV7-2 many .
CASSRDRGHYNEQFF TGTGCCAGCAGCCGGGACAGGGGACACTACAATGAGCAGTTCTTC TRBJ2-1 TRBV11-1 many TRBD1
CASSLWNLNTEAFF TGTGCCAGCAGTTTATGGAACTTGAACACTGAAGCTTTCTTT TRBJ1-1 TRBV12-3/TRBV12-4 many .
CSASGQGAGTDTQYF TGCAGTGCTTCGGGACAGGGGGCCGGCACAGATACGCAGTATTTT TRBJ2-3 TRBV20-1 few TRBD1
CASSPQGGTAQHF TGTGCCAGCAGTCCCCAAGGGGGCACGGCCCAGCATTTT TRBJ1-5 TRBV12-3/TRBV12-4 many TRBD1
CAIIGGRRNTIYF TGTGCCATCATCGGTGGCCGACGGAACACCATATATTTT TRBJ1-3 TRBV10-3 many .
CASNGVAGEETQYF TGCGCCAGCAACGGGGTAGCGGGGGAAGAGACCCAGTACTTC TRBJ2-5 TRBV5-1 . TRBD2
CASSFRASGSTDTQYF TGCGCCAGCAGCTTCAGAGCTAGCGGTAGCACAGATACGCAGTATTTT TRBJ2-3 TRBV5-1 many TRBD2
CASRPGHPSYEQYF TGTGCCAGCAGACCGGGACATCCCTCCTACGAGCAGTACTTC TRBJ2-7 TRBV27 many .
CASSLALGPGGEKLFF TGCGCCAGCAGCTTGGCCTTGGGCCCCGGAGGGGAAAAACTGTTTTTT TRBJ1-4 TRBV5-1 many .
CASSYRAGGRNTEAFF TGTGCCAGCAGTTACCGGGCGGGCGGGAGGAACACTGAAGCTTTCTTT TRBJ1-1 TRBV6-5 many .
CATSVRGGPTGELFF TGTGCCACCAGTGTCAGGGGAGGGCCCACCGGGGAGCTGTTTTTT TRBJ2-2 TRBV24-1 many .
CASSLRPTYEQYF TGCGCCAGCAGCCTGCGCCCGACCTACGAGCAGTACTTC TRBJ2-7 TRBV5-1 many .
CSADGGINEQFF TGCAGCGCCGATGGGGGGATCAATGAGCAGTTCTTC TRBJ2-1 TRBV29-1 many .
CASSLGTGTGRIHF TGTGCCAGCAGTTTAGGGACAGGGACAGGTCGTATTCATTTT TRBJ1-5 TRBV12-3/TRBV12-4 many TRBD1
CASSLTRTTSKGYTF TGCGCCAGCAGCTTAACCCGAACGACCTCGAAAGGCTACACCTTC TRBJ1-2 TRBV5-1 few .
CASSPRGDEQFF TGTGCCAGCTCACCACGGGGCGATGAGCAGTTCTTC TRBJ2-1 TRBV18 many .
CASMEGYYGYTF TGTGCCAGTATGGAGGGGTACTATGGCTACACCTTC TRBJ1-2 TRBV19 . .
CASILQDGTEAFF TGCGCCAGCATCTTACAGGACGGCACTGAAGCTTTCTTT TRBJ1-1 TRBV5-1 many .
CASSTRLNRERTEAFF TGTGCCAGTAGTACGAGACTTAACAGGGAGCGGACTGAAGCTTTCTTT TRBJ1-1 TRBV19 many .
CSATQDSNQPQHF TGCAGTGCTACACAGGATAGCAATCAGCCCCAGCATTTT TRBJ1-5 TRBV20-1 . .
CSVGSGGYNEQFF TGCAGCGTCGGAAGCGGGGGGTACAATGAGCAGTTCTTC TRBJ2-1 TRBV29-1 many TRBD2
CASSSGLAEETQFF TGTGCCAGCAGCTCGGGACTAGCGGAAGAGACCCAGTTCTTC TRBJ2-1 TRBV7-9 . TRBD2
CASSLGTSLGDTQYF TGCGCCAGCAGCTTGGGGACTAGCTTAGGGGATACGCAGTATTTT TRBJ2-3 TRBV5-1 many TRBD2
CASNLFNEQFF TGTGCCAGCAACCTTTTCAATGAGCAGTTCTTC TRBJ2-1 TRBV7-9 many .
CASSPQGGVTEAFF TGCGCCAGCAGCCCCCAGGGGGGGGTCACTGAAGCTTTCTTT TRBJ1-1 TRBV5-1 many TRBD1
CASSLQGLNYGYTF TGCGCCAGCAGCTTACAGGGTCTCAACTATGGCTACACCTTC TRBJ1-2 TRBV5-1 many .
CASSLPGSPRTEAFF TGTGCCAGCAGTCTGCCGGGAAGTCCCCGCACTGAAGCTTTCTTT TRBJ1-1 TRBV27 few .
CASSTTGGIYGYTF TGTGCCAGCAGTACGACAGGGGGCATCTATGGCTACACCTTC TRBJ1-2 TRBV2 many TRBD1
CARSPGLFEQYF TGTGCCAGGAGCCCTGGGCTCTTCGAGCAGTACTTC TRBJ2-7 TRBV12-3/TRBV12-4 . .
CASSPAPAEGVGKLFF TGCGCCAGCAGCCCGGCCCCAGCGGAGGGGGTAGGAAAACTGTTTTTT TRBJ1-4 TRBV5-1 many .
CASSGGIYNEQFF TGTGCCAGCAGTGGCGGGATCTACAATGAGCAGTTCTTC TRBJ2-1 TRBV12-3/TRBV12-4 few .
CSAARGPRAPRGRNEQYF TGCAGCGCAGCCCGGGGCCCGCGGGCCCCTAGAGGGAGGAACGAGCAGTACTTC TRBJ2-7 TRBV29-1 . .
CASSYRGGRWSNQPQHF TGTGCCAGCAGTTACCGAGGGGGAAGGTGGAGCAATCAGCCCCAGCATTTT TRBJ1-5 TRBV6-5 many .
CASSAGLGDEKLFF TGTGCCAGCAGCGCAGGGTTGGGGGATGAAAAACTGTTTTTT TRBJ1-4 TRBV6-5 many .
CASSQETPGGANVLTF TGCGCCAGCAGCCAAGAAACACCCGGAGGGGCCAACGTCCTGACTTTC TRBJ2-6 TRBV4-3 many .
CASSLQDIAYEQYF TGTGCCAGCAGTTTGCAGGACATAGCCTACGAGCAGTACTTC TRBJ2-7 TRBV12-3/TRBV12-4 many .
CASSGSWGANEKLFF TGCGCCAGCAGTGGATCCTGGGGTGCTAATGAAAAACTGTTTTTT TRBJ1-4 TRBV5-1 many .
CASSLSGVSTEAFF TGTGCCAGCAGCTTATCAGGGGTTAGCACTGAAGCTTTCTTT TRBJ1-1 TRBV7-3 few .
CASSVGQWKETQYF TGTGCCAGCAGCGTAGGACAGTGGAAAGAGACCCAGTACTTC TRBJ2-5 TRBV7-9 few .
CSARVGQGVNTEAFF TGCAGTGCTAGAGTCGGGCAGGGAGTGAACACTGAAGCTTTCTTT TRBJ1-1 TRBV20-1 many .
CASSLSGTGILSGANVLTF TGCGCCAGCAGCTTGTCCGGGACAGGGATCCTCTCTGGGGCCAACGTCCTGACTTTC TRBJ2-6 TRBV5-1 many TRBD1
CASSLGPRQSYEQYF TGCGCCAGCAGCTTGGGGCCGCGACAGTCCTACGAGCAGTACTTC TRBJ2-7 TRBV5-1 many .
CASSWDREAGELFF TGCGCCAGCAGCTGGGACAGGGAAGCTGGGGAGCTGTTTTTT TRBJ2-2 TRBV5-1 . TRBD1
CASSPYRRTGGNQPQHF TGTGCCAGCAGCCCCTACCGCAGGACAGGGGGCAATCAGCCCCAGCATTTT TRBJ1-5 TRBV5-8 . TRBD1
CASSDWGQETQYF TGTGCCAGCAGTGATTGGGGTCAAGAGACCCAGTACTTC TRBJ2-5 TRBV2 many .